This TCR beta chain comes out of a study of monozygotic twins with inflammatory bowel disease. The CDR3 covers 16 residues. The germline V gene has CDR1 SGHRS and CDR2 YFSETQ. TCRdb re-called the 5' RACE reads and catalogs CDR3 proteins one per entry, DNA excluded. This sample's table has under 200,000 distinct CDR3 sequences. The TCR was taken from a human donor with ulcerative colitis or Crohn's disease, or a healthy co-twin of an affected twin (not recorded which). Source material: blood. The rearrangement links TRBV5-1 to TRBJ2-1; TCRdb's D call, TRBD2, is unchecked because there is no DNA. CDR3 in amino acids: CASSSRLAGGYNEQFF.